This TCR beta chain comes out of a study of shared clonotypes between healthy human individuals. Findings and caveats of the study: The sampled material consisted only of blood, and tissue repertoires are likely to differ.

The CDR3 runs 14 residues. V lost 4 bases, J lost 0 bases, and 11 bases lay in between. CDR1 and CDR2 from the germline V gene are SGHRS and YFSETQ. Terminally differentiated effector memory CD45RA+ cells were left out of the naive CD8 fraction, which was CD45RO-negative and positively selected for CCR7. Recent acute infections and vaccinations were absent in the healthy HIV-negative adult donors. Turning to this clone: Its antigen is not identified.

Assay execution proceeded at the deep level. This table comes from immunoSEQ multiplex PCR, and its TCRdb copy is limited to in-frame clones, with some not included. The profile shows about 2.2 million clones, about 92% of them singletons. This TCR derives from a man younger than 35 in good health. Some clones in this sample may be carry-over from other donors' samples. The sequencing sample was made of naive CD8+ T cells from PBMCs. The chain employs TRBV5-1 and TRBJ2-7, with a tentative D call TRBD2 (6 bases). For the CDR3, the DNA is TGCGCCAGCAGCCCGGACGGGAGCTCCTACGAGCAGTACTTC. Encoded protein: CASSPDGSSYEQYF.